Listed below are T cell receptor beta chains from one sample, sequenced in a study of early T cells in non-severe SARS-CoV-2 infection. From the 5' RACE reads, TCRdb called clonotypes with MiXCR, one entry per CDR3 protein. This sample yields under 95,000 distinct CDR3 sequences, of which about 15% are seen a single time; roughly 6% belongs to the top ten. Sequences were obtained from whole blood. The source is an adult who was a healthcare worker with PCR-confirmed SARS-CoV-2 infection or an uninfected control (not recorded which). The CDR3 runs from the conserved cysteine through the conserved F or W. A D gene is named only where the DNA matches it firmly. Clone size is not always given. Where it is, it says once, few, many or a class for expanded clones.

abundance,v_gene,d_gene,j_gene,CDR3aa,CDR3nt
-,TRBV28,TRBD2,TRBJ2-1,CASSLTSGRTYNEQFF,TGTGCCAGCAGTTTAACCAGCGGGAGGACGTACAATGAGCAGTTCTTC
-,TRBV11-2,TRBD1,TRBJ2-4,CATSSTGNIQYF,TGTGCCACGTCCTCGACAGGGAACATTCAGTACTTC
-,TRBV28,-,TRBJ2-1,CATMTPYTNEQFF,TGTGCCACCATGACCCCCTATACCAATGAGCAGTTCTTC
-,TRBV30,-,TRBJ1-1,CAWIGQPNTEAFF,TGTGCCTGGATCGGACAGCCGAACACTGAAGCTTTCTTT
few,TRBV28,TRBD1,TRBJ2-1,CATRQGTYNEQFF,TGTGCCACCCGACAGGGCACCTACAATGAGCAGTTCTTC
-,TRBV29-1,-,TRBJ2-5,CSVRTAETQYF,TGCAGCGTAAGGACGGCAGAGACCCAGTACTTC
many,TRBV4-1,-,TRBJ1-3,CASSQETEKNTIYF,TGCGCCAGCAGCCAAGAGACAGAGAAAAACACCATATATTTT
-,TRBV10-3,-,TRBJ1-2,CAISGGDYGYTF,TGTGCCATCAGTGGCGGGGACTATGGCTACACCTTC
many,TRBV12-3/TRBV12-4,-,TRBJ2-3,CASSPLRRSDTQYF,TGTGCCAGCAGTCCATTGAGGAGATCAGATACGCAGTATTTT
many,TRBV12-3/TRBV12-4,-,TRBJ2-1,CASSSASREKTGNEQFF,TGTGCCAGCAGTTCGGCGTCGAGGGAGAAAACGGGGAATGAGCAGTTCTTC
once,TRBV20-1,TRBD2,TRBJ2-7,CSAIGLAGAEQYF,TGCAGTGCAATTGGACTAGCGGGAGCCGAGCAGTACTTC
many,TRBV12-3/TRBV12-4,TRBD1,TRBJ1-4,CASSFDRGLEKLFF,TGTGCCAGCAGTTTTGACAGGGGGCTCGAAAAACTGTTTTTT
many,TRBV6-1,TRBD2,TRBJ2-3,CASSRTSGRLLTSTDTQYF,TGTGCCAGCAGTCGGACTAGCGGGAGGCTTCTGACTAGCACAGATACGCAGTATTTT
-,TRBV7-8,TRBD2,TRBJ2-1,CASSIWGGDPSSYNEQFF,TGTGCCAGCAGCATATGGGGGGGGGACCCCAGCTCCTACAATGAGCAGTTCTTC
-,TRBV6-2/TRBV6-3,-,TRBJ1-4,CASTPYISTNEKLFF,TGTGCCAGCACCCCATACATCTCAACTAATGAAAAACTGTTTTTT
few,TRBV11-2,-,TRBJ2-2,CASSPNPTDTGELFF,TGTGCCAGCAGCCCGAACCCGACGGACACCGGGGAGCTGTTTTTT
once,TRBV27,-,TRBJ1-1,CASSTHPEHAEAFF,TGTGCCAGCAGTACCCACCCGGAACACGCTGAAGCTTTCTTT
-,TRBV27,-,TRBJ2-7,CASSLSYYEQYF,TGTGCCAGCAGTTTATCGTACTACGAGCAGTACTTC
-,TRBV20-1,TRBD2,TRBJ2-1,CSALGTSGNNEQFF,TGCAGTGCCCTGGGGACTAGCGGGAACAATGAGCAGTTCTTC
-,TRBV7-2,TRBD2,TRBJ2-5,CASSPGTSIGTQYF,TGTGCCAGCAGCCCAGGGACTAGCATCGGGACCCAGTACTTC
-,TRBV12-3/TRBV12-4,TRBD2,TRBJ2-1,CATRTSGSGYNEQFF,TGTGCCACCCGGACTAGCGGGAGTGGCTACAATGAGCAGTTCTTC
many,TRBV6-2/TRBV6-3,TRBD2,TRBJ2-7,CASSRTGGEQYF,TGTGCCAGCAGCCGAACGGGGGGCGAGCAGTACTTC
many,TRBV9,-,TRBJ2-3,CASSVEDGSDTQYF,TGTGCCAGCAGCGTAGAGGACGGCTCAGATACGCAGTATTTT
few,TRBV7-8,TRBD2,TRBJ2-1,CASSPPGTSGSNEQFF,TGTGCCAGCAGCCCTCCGGGGACTAGCGGGAGCAATGAGCAGTTCTTC
-,TRBV9,TRBD1,TRBJ2-7,CASSPDREYEQYF,TGTGCCAGCAGCCCCGACAGGGAGTACGAGCAGTACTTC
few,TRBV28,TRBD2,TRBJ2-1,CASSFPLRLAGTAYNEQFF,TGTGCCAGCAGTTTCCCTCTAAGACTAGCGGGAACTGCCTACAATGAGCAGTTCTTC
many,TRBV20-1,-,TRBJ2-4,CSAPPGASENIQYF,TGCAGTGCACCGCCCGGGGCATCGGAAAACATTCAGTACTTC
few,TRBV2,-,TRBJ1-1,CASSVSVRSEAFF,TGTGCCAGCAGTGTTTCGGTCAGGAGTGAAGCTTTCTTT
many,TRBV12-3/TRBV12-4,-,TRBJ1-4,CASSTGTSGEKLFF,TGTGCCAGCAGTACAGGGACGTCGGGAGAAAAACTGTTTTTT
many,TRBV28,-,TRBJ2-5,CASTLGPRTSKETQYF,TGTGCCAGCACCCTCGGGCCCCGAACCAGCAAAGAGACCCAGTACTTC
few,TRBV5-6,-,TRBJ1-2,CASSFVARANYGYTF,TGTGCCAGCAGCTTCGTGGCAAGGGCTAACTATGGCTACACCTTC
-,TRBV28,TRBD1,TRBJ1-2,CASSPSTGVYGYTF,TGTGCCAGCAGTCCATCGACAGGGGTCTATGGCTACACCTTC
few,TRBV28,-,TRBJ2-7,CASSPRTDSSYEQYF,TGTGCCAGCAGCCCGAGGACGGACAGCTCCTACGAGCAGTACTTC
-,TRBV29-1,-,TRBJ2-6,CSAQPGTGANVLTF,TGCAGCGCACAACCCGGGACTGGGGCCAACGTCCTGACTTTC
-,TRBV6-4,-,TRBJ2-2,CASSDPNTGELFF,TGTGCCAGCAGTGACCCCAACACCGGGGAGCTGTTTTTT
-,TRBV3-1,-,TRBJ1-1,CASSQVFSLNTEAFF,TGTGCCAGCAGCCAAGTTTTTAGTCTGAACACTGAAGCTTTCTTT
-,TRBV28,TRBD1,TRBJ2-7,CATRGQAGYEQYF,TGTGCCACCCGAGGACAGGCCGGCTACGAGCAGTACTTC
many,TRBV12-3/TRBV12-4,TRBD2,TRBJ2-7,CASSFSQGLGNEQYF,TGTGCCAGCAGTTTCAGCCAGGGACTAGGGAACGAGCAGTACTTC
-,TRBV12-3/TRBV12-4,-,TRBJ1-2,CASSLFQGSNYGYTF,TGTGCCAGCAGTTTGTTTCAGGGCTCCAACTATGGCTACACCTTC
few,TRBV7-9,-,TRBJ2-3,CASSFYADTQYF,TGTGCCAGCAGCTTTTATGCAGATACGCAGTATTTT
-,TRBV7-9,-,TRBJ2-5,CASSLEGHFQETQYF,TGTGCCAGCAGCTTAGAGGGACATTTCCAAGAGACCCAGTACTTC
many,TRBV7-2,TRBD2,TRBJ2-1,CASSSLAGGNEQFF,TGTGCCAGCAGCTCCCTCGCGGGGGGCAATGAGCAGTTCTTC
many,TRBV29-1,-,TRBJ1-1,CSVVGPGGTEAFF,TGCAGCGTTGTAGGTCCAGGAGGGACTGAAGCTTTCTTT